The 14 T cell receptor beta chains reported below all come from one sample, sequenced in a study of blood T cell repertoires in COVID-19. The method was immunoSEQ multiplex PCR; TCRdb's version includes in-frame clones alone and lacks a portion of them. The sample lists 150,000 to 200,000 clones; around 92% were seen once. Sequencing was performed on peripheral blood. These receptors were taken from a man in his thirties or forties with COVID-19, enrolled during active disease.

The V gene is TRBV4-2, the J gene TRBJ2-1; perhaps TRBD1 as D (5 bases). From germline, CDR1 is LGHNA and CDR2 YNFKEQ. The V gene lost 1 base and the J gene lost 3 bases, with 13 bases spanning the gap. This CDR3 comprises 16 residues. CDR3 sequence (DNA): TGTGCCAGCAGCCAAGGTCGGCAGGGTAGCTACAATGAGCAGTTCTTC. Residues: CASSQGRQGSYNEQFF.

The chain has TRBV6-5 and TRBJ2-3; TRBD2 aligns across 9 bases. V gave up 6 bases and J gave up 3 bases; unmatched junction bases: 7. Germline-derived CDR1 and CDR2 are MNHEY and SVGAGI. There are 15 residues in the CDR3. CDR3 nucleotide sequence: TGTGCCAGCAGCCAGCTAGCGGGGTATACAGATACGCAGTATTTT. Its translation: CASSQLAGYTDTQYF.

The CDR3 sequence: CSVEALGGSIYEQYF. The DNA for the CDR3 is TGCAGCGTTGAGGCTCTTGGCGGGAGTATCTACGAGCAGTACTTC. The J gene is TRBJ2-7, the V gene TRBV29-1; 7 bases map to TRBD2. The junction had 11 bases not matched to a gene; V was cut back by 3 bases and J by 3 bases. CDR1 is SQVTM, CDR2 ANQGSEA, per germline. The CDR3 has 15 residues.

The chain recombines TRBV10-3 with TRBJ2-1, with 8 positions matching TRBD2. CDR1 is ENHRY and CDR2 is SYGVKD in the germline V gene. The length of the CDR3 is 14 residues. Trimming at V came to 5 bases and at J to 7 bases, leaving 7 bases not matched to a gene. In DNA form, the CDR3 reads TGTGCCATCAGTCTTAGCGGGATGGGTAATGAGCAGTTCTTC. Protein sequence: CAISLSGMGNEQFF.

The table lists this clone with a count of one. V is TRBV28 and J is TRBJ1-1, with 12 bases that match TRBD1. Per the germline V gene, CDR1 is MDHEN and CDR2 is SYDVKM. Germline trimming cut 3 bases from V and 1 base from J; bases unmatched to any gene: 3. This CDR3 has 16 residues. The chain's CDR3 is CASSFGTGGENTEAFF. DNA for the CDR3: TGTGCCAGCAGTTTCGGGACAGGGGGCGAGAACACTGAAGCTTTCTTT.

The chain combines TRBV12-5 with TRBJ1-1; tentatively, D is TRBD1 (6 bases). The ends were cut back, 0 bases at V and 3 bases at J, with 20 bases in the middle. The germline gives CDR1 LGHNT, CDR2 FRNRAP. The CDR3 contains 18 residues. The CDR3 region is CASGLVLGPPTGHTEAFF. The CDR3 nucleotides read TGTGCTAGTGGTTTGGTATTAGGCCCCCCTACAGGGCACACTGAAGCTTTCTTT.

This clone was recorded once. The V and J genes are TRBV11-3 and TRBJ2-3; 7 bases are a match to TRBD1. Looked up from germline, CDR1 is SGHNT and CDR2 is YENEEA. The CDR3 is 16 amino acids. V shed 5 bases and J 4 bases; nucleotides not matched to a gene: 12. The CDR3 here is CASSPRQGHLADTQYF. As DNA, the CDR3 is TGTGCCAGCAGCCCCCGACAGGGCCACTTGGCAGATACGCAGTATTTT.

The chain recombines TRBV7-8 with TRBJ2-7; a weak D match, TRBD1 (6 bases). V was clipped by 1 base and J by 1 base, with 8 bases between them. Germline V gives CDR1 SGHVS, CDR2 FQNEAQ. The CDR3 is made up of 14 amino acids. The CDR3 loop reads CASSLGQVSYEQYF. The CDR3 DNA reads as TGTGCCAGCAGCTTAGGACAGGTGTCCTACGAGCAGTACTTC.

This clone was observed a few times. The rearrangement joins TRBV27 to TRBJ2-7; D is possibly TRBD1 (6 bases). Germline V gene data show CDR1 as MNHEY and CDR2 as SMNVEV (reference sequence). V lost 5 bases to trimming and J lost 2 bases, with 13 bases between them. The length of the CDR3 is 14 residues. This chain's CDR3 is CASSPRDTTYEQYF. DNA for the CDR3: TGTGCCAGCAGTCCCCGGGACACCACCTACGAGCAGTACTTC.

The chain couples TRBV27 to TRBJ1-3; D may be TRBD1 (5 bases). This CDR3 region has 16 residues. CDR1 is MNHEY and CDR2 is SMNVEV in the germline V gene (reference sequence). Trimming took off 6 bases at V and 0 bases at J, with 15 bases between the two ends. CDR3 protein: CASSQGGHSSGNTIYF. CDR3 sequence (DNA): TGTGCCAGCAGCCAGGGAGGCCATAGCTCTGGAAACACCATATATTTT.

CDR3 amino acids: CASKGRVPYEQYF. Written as DNA, the CDR3 is TGTGCCAGCAAGGGCAGGGTCCCCTACGAGCAGTACTTC. The gene calls are TRBV28 and TRBJ2-7; a possible D gene is TRBD1 (5 bases). The germline CDR1 and CDR2 sequences are MDHEN and SYDVKM. The CDR3 is 13 amino acids. Deletions cut 7 bases from V and 2 bases from J, with 12 bases between. Complete variable domain (other parts from reference TRBV28 and TRBJ2-7): DVKVTQSSRYLVKRTGEKVFLECVQDMDHENMFWYRQDPGLGLRLIYFSYDVKMKEKGDIPEGYSVSREKKERFSLILESASTNQTSMYLCASKGRVPYEQYFGPGTRLTVT.

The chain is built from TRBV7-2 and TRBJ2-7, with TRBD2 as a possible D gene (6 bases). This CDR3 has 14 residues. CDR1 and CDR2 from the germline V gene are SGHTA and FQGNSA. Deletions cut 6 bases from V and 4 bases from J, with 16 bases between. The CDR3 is CASSQTLASYEQYF. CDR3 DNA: TGTGCCAGCAGTCAAACCCTAGCGTCGTACGAGCAGTACTTC.

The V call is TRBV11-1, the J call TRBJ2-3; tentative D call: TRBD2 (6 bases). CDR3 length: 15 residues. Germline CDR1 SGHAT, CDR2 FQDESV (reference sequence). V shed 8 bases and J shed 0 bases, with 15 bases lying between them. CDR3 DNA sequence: TGTGCCAGCGGCTCTTACGGGGGTAGCACAGATACGCAGTATTTT. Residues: CASGSYGGSTDTQYF.

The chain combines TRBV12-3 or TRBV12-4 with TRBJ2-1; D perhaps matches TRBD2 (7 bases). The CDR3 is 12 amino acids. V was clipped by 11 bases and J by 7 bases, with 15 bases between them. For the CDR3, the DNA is TGTGCCCGACGGGGGGCGCGAAATGAGCAGTTCTTC. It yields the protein CARRGARNEQFF.